The next 30 T cell receptor beta chains were all read from a single sample in a study of low-dose radiotherapy and immunotherapy resistance in tumors. Regarding time point: before trial treatment. TRAV- and TRBV-specific primers primed first-strand cDNA, covering alpha and beta chains. For amplifying TCRs, the PCR ran for approximately 21 cycles with Phusion, which was used together with a constant-region primer and the adapter on the V primers. From the reads, TCRdb called clonotypes with MiXCR, one entry per CDR3 protein. The repertoire holds about 64,000 distinct CDR3 sequences, with 26% as singletons. This specimen was PBMCs, taken before treatment. The receptors come from a male donor with rectosigmoid adenocarcinoma.

The chain employs TRBV2 and TRBJ2-7; D remains unclear. CDR3 size: 12 residues. The V and J ends lost 7 bases and 3 bases respectively, with 10 bases between them. Germline V CDR1 and CDR2: SNHLY, FYNNEI. As DNA, the CDR3 is TGTGCCAGCACTGCTCAATACTACGAGCAGTACTTC. Its translation: CASTAQYYEQYF.

This clonotype has only a few counts. Since a far larger clone is one base different, this is likely a read error. The V and J genes are TRBV6-1 and TRBJ2-7, with D perhaps being TRBD1 or TRBD2 (5 bases each). The CDR3 is 15 amino acids. V lost 5 bases and J lost 7, with 21 bases in between. Germline V gene lookup returns CDR1 MNHNS and CDR2 SASEGT. The CDR3 region is CASSQEGAVGDEQYF. The CDR3, as DNA: TGTGCCAGCAGTCAAGAAGGGGCAGTGGGGGATGAGCAGTACTTC.

A note on this clonotype: Since a far larger clone is one base different, this is likely a read error. This chain connects TRBV6-8 to TRBJ2-7; D is perhaps TRBD1 (6 bases). The CDR3 runs 12 residues. Germline CDR1 is MNHGY and CDR2 is SAAAGT. Trimming took 6 bases from V and 5 from J, leaving 11 bases between them. DNA of the CDR3: TGTGCCAGCAGGGGGACAAGGGACGAGCAGTACTTC. Its translation: CASRGTRDEQYF.

The V and J genes are TRBV20-1 and TRBJ2-3, with 11 positions matching TRBD2. After removal of 0 bases from V and 2 bases from J, the junction contained 4 bases not matched to a gene. This CDR3 is built from 16 residues. CDR1 is DFQATT and CDR2 is SNEGSKA in the germline V gene (reference sequence). The chain's CDR3 is CSARDGTSGTTDTQYF. CDR3 coding DNA: TGCAGTGCTAGAGATGGGACTAGCGGCACCACAGATACGCAGTATTTT.

In this sample, this clonotype turned up many times. The chain has TRBV24-1 and TRBJ2-2; TRBD1 matches at 7 bases. The CDR3 is made up of 16 amino acids. V was clipped by 2 bases and J by 5 bases; unmatched bases: 7. From germline, CDR1 is KGHDR and CDR2 SFDVKD. The CDR3 nucleotides are TGTGCCACCAGTGATTACGGGACAGTGGGAACCGGGGAGCTGTTTTTT. It specifies CATSDYGTVGTGELFF.

The chain employs TRBV5-1 and TRBJ2-1; TRBD2 matches 16 bases. The CDR3 totals 20 residues. Germline V gene data show CDR1 as SGHRS and CDR2 as YFSETQ. V shed 4 bases and J 8 bases; nucleotides not matched to a gene: 18. The CDR3: CASSPPGLAGGPTSGYEQFF. In nucleotides, the CDR3 is TGCGCCAGCAGCCCACCGGGACTAGCGGGGGGGCCGACCTCGGGATATGAGCAGTTCTTC.

This clonotype was detected many times. The J gene is TRBJ2-1, the V gene TRBV28, with TRBD1 as a possible D gene (7 bases). Germline CDR1 and CDR2: MDHEN and SYDVKM. The germline V and J ends were trimmed by 6 bases and 2 bases, with 11 bases remaining between them. The CDR3 runs 14 residues. The CDR3 bases are TGTGCCAGCAGGGCGGGACAGACCTACAATGAGCAGTTCTTC. Amino acid sequence: CASRAGQTYNEQFF.

By sample share, this clonotype is medium-sized. The chain joins TRBV28 to TRBJ1-2; D call uncertain. Germline V gives CDR1 MDHEN, CDR2 SYDVKM. V lost 4 bases to trimming and J lost 8 bases, with 14 bases between them. CDR3 length: 13 amino acids. The CDR3 is CASSYVLAGGYTF. As DNA, the CDR3 is TGTGCCAGCAGTTATGTCCTGGCAGGAGGCTACACCTTC.

This clonotype was counted ten times or more. The chain has TRBV6-2 or TRBV6-3 and TRBJ2-5, with TRBD1 matching over 10 bases. The CDR3 loop spans 16 amino acids. Trimming cost V 0 bases and J 4 bases; bases outside gene matches: 5. Per germline, CDR1 MNHEY and CDR2 SVGEGT. CDR3 sequence: CASSYSRGTGAETQYF. The CDR3 DNA reads TGTGCCAGCAGTTACTCTCGTGGGACAGGGGCAGAGACCCAGTACTTC.

This chain joins TRBV6-2 or TRBV6-3 and TRBJ1-1, with D maybe TRBD1 (6 bases). V shed 8 bases and J shed 3 bases, with 16 bases lying between them. From germline, CDR1 is MNHEY and CDR2 SVGEGT. The CDR3 loop spans 14 amino acids. CDR3 in DNA: TGTGCCAGCCTCCCATCCGGGGGGCACACTGAAGCTTTCTTT. Translated, it gives CASLPSGGHTEAFF.

Turning to this clonotype: A far larger clone is off by one base, so a read error is likely. The rearrangement joins TRBV5-1 to TRBJ2-1, with TRBD1 identical over 9 bases. The V segment lost 4 bases and the J segment 10 bases; nucleotides outside the gene matches: 12. This CDR3 spans 15 amino acids. Per germline, CDR1 SGHRS and CDR2 YFSETQ. The DNA for the CDR3 is TGCGCCAGCAGCGTGGGAAGGACAGGGGTCGAGGAGCAGTTCTTC. This codes for CASSVGRTGVEEQFF.

A remark on this clonotype: A read error is the likely source, as a far larger clone sits one nucleotide away. The genes are TRBV7-9 and TRBJ2-7, with a possible D match to TRBD2 (7 bases). The ends were cut back, 5 bases at V and 7 bases at J, with 27 bases in the middle. This CDR3 is 17 amino acids long. Germline CDR1 reads SEHNR; CDR2 reads FQNEAQ (reference sequence). The CDR3 spells CASSDGRTRGAYNEQYF. In DNA form, the CDR3 reads TGTGCCAGCAGCGACGGCCGGACTAGGGGGGCTTACAATGAGCAGTACTTC.

This clonotype was observed once. A read error likely explains this, since a far larger clone differs by one base. This sequence joins TRBV6-1 and TRBJ1-5; D uncertain. Trimming cost V 5 bases and J 0 bases, with 8 bases left between them. The CDR3 spans 14 residues. CDR1 is MNHNS, CDR2 SASEGT, per germline. The CDR3, as DNA: TGTGCCAGCAGTTACGCGGTTAGCAATCAGCCCCAGCATTTT. Translation gives CASSYAVSNQPQHF.

As concerns this clonotype: This likely stems from a read error, as it lies one base from a far larger clone. J is TRBJ1-2 and V is TRBV6-5; 8 bases line up with TRBD1. Germline V CDR1 and CDR2: MNHEY, SVGAGI. The J segment lost 7 bases and the V segment lost 6 bases, leaving 7 bases of the junction unmatched. This CDR3 contains 13 residues. CDR3 residues: CASRLQGEIGYTF. CDR3 DNA sequence: TGTGCCAGCAGACTACAGGGGGAGATTGGCTACACCTTC.

The V call is TRBV3-1, the J call TRBJ2-2; D remains unclear. V lost 3 bases to trimming and J lost 3 bases, with 5 bases between them. Germline V lookup: CDR1 LGHDT, CDR2 YNNKEL (reference sequence). This CDR3 is 13 amino acids long. For the CDR3, the DNA is TGTGCCAGCAGCCACCCGGACACCGGGGAGCTGTTTTTT. This sequence encodes CASSHPDTGELFF.

Notes on this clonotype: A far larger clone lies a single base away; this is likely a read error. J is TRBJ2-3 and V is TRBV6-5; a weak D match, TRBD2 (5 bases). This CDR3 is built from 14 residues. Germline V CDR1 and CDR2: MNHEY, SVGAGI. The CDR3 bases are TGTGCCAGCAGCTGGGGTGGGAGCACAAATACGCAGTATTTT. Its translation is CASSWGGSTNTQYF.

This clonotype was seen ten or more times. This chain joins TRBV28 and TRBJ1-1; D is possibly TRBD1 (6 bases). The CDR3 runs to 14 residues. V was trimmed by 4 bases and J by 11 bases, leaving 20 bases between them. CDR1 and CDR2 from the germline V gene are MDHEN and SYDVKM. The chain's CDR3 is CASSSGTPPKKAFF. The CDR3 DNA sequence: TGTGCCAGCAGTTCCGGGACACCCCCAAAGAAGGCTTTCTTT.

This clonotype was seen a single time. V is TRBV20-1 and J is TRBJ2-5; D gene uncertain. Per germline, CDR1 DFQATT and CDR2 SNEGSKA (reference sequence). There are 15 residues in the CDR3. V gave up 6 bases and J gave up 7 bases, with 24 bases separating them. CDR3 sequence (DNA): TGCAGTGCCGATGTCCCCCGTCTAGAACGCGGGACCCAGTACTTC. It codes for CSADVPRLERGTQYF.

Ten or more counts support this clonotype. The V gene is TRBV11-1, the J gene TRBJ2-1; D might be TRBD1 (5 bases). This CDR3 has 14 residues. V shed 3 bases and J shed 1 base, with 7 bases lying between them. The germline CDR1 and CDR2 sequences are SGHAT and FQDESV (reference sequence). CDR3 sequence (DNA): TGTGCCAGCAGCTTGGGGCAGTCCTACAATGAGCAGTTCTTC. Encoded protein: CASSLGQSYNEQFF.

This clonotype was recorded many times. The V and J genes are TRBV19 and TRBJ1-1; D is perhaps TRBD1 (5 bases). The CDR3 totals 16 residues. V was shortened by 7 bases and J by 0 bases, with 18 bases between the two germline ends. Germline loops: CDR1 LNHDA, CDR2 SQIVND (reference sequence). CDR3 nucleotides: TGTGCCAGTACCCTCCCGGGGGTCCCGATGAACACTGAAGCTTTCTTT. Its protein is CASTLPGVPMNTEAFF.

The rearrangement uses TRBV14 and TRBJ1-2; a possible D gene is TRBD1 (6 bases). CDR1 is SGHDN, CDR2 FVKESK, per germline. This CDR3 has 14 residues. V gave up 1 base and J gave up 7 bases, with 13 bases separating them. The CDR3: CASSQAGGFGGYTF. DNA for the CDR3: TGTGCCAGCAGCCAAGCTGGGGGCTTCGGTGGCTACACCTTC.

This clonotype occurred many times. The rearrangement joins TRBV6-2 or TRBV6-3 to TRBJ2-2; 9 bases agree with TRBD2. The germline CDR1 and CDR2 sequences are MNHEY and SVGEGT. Trimming took 0 bases from V and 4 from J; bases not matched to a gene: 6. This CDR3 is built from 17 residues. CDR3 nucleotide sequence: TGTGCCAGCAGTTACTCGCCTAGCGGGGTGGCCACCGGGGAGCTGTTTTTT. This sequence encodes CASSYSPSGVATGELFF.

J is TRBJ2-5 and V is TRBV15, with 8 bases matching TRBD1. Germline V gene data show CDR1 as LNHNV and CDR2 as YYDKDF (reference sequence). V trimming: 3 bases; J trimming: 5 bases; junction bases outside the gene matches: 8. The CDR3 is made up of 15 amino acids. CDR3 sequence reads: CATSSVGQGRETQYF. CDR3 coding DNA: TGTGCCACCAGCAGCGTCGGACAGGGCCGCGAGACCCAGTACTTC.

The sample holds many counts of this clonotype. The chain joins TRBV15 to TRBJ2-2; D is possibly TRBD1 (6 bases). Per germline, CDR1 LNHNV and CDR2 YYDKDF (reference sequence). This CDR3 contains 14 residues. V dropped 7 bases and J dropped 2 bases, with 11 bases sitting between them. The CDR3 protein is CATTGTYNTGELFF. The DNA for the CDR3 is TGTGCCACCACCGGGACATACAACACCGGGGAGCTGTTTTTT.

The table lists this clonotype with many counts. The J gene is TRBJ1-2, the V gene TRBV20-1; TRBD1 is a possible D gene (6 bases). Germline V CDR1 and CDR2: DFQATT, SNEGSKA (reference sequence). With 3 bases removed from V and 8 bases from J, the gap between germline ends came to 22 bases. This CDR3 is built from 15 residues. The CDR3 DNA reads TGCAGTGCTAGGGCGGGGGGCGAAGCGATACGCGGCTACACCTTC. Protein sequence: CSARAGGEAIRGYTF.

The chain joins TRBV5-1 to TRBJ2-3, with no clear D. The V end lost 5 bases, the J end lost 8 bases, and 18 bases lay between the germline ends. Germline CDR1 reads SGHRS; CDR2 reads YFSETQ. This CDR3 has 14 residues. CDR3 DNA sequence: TGCGCCAGCAGAACTCCGGACCCGCTCGGTACGCAGTATTTT. It yields the protein CASRTPDPLGTQYF.

The V gene is TRBV13, the J gene TRBJ2-6; maybe TRBD2 (5 bases). The ends were cut back, 6 bases at V and 4 bases at J, with 10 bases in the middle. CDR3 size: 14 residues. Germline V gives CDR1 PRHDT, CDR2 FYEKMQ (reference sequence). In DNA form, the CDR3 reads TGTGCCAGCAGGAGGGCACCCGGGGCCAACGTCCTGACTTTC. Protein sequence: CASRRAPGANVLTF.

This clonotype was observed at least ten times. CDR3 region: CASIGGNEQFF. Here the CDR3 DNA reads TGTGCCAGCATTGGTGGCAATGAGCAGTTCTTC. The chain employs TRBV3-1 and TRBJ2-1; unclear D gene. The V and J ends lost 7 bases and 6 bases respectively, with 7 bases between them. This CDR3 has 11 amino acids. Germline CDR1 is LGHDT and CDR2 is YNNKEL (reference sequence).

This clonotype was recorded at least ten times. This chain joins TRBV5-6 and TRBJ2-1; D perhaps matches TRBD2 (5 bases). V was pared by 1 base and J by 5 bases, with 10 bases between. Germline V lookup: CDR1 SGHDT, CDR2 YYEEEE. The CDR3 totals 14 residues. As DNA, the CDR3 is TGTGCCAGCAGCTTGACTAGAGGCCACAATGAGCAGTTCTTC. This sequence encodes CASSLTRGHNEQFF.

This clonotype has a count of ten or more. V and J are TRBV5-1 and TRBJ2-1; TRBD1 agrees at 8 bases. The V gene's germline CDR1 is SGHRS and CDR2 YFSETQ. The CDR3 has 15 residues. The ends lost 4 bases at V and 6 bases at J; junction bases unmatched: 9. The chain's CDR3 is CASSPGQGPRNEQFF. Here the CDR3 DNA reads TGCGCCAGCAGCCCAGGACAGGGTCCTCGCAATGAGCAGTTCTTC.